This T cell receptor beta chain is drawn from a study of vaccination effects on CD4 cells after COVID-19. Turning to the study itself: Two doses of BNT162b2 or mRNA-1273 vaccine were administered to participants. Study conclusions and caveats: In the late period after vaccination, infection- and vaccine-induced clones contracted markedly. Early timepoints after infection were absent, and convalescent patients were few in the study.

Antigen-specific CD4+ T cells were first expanded with viral peptide pools by the ViraFEST assay and only then sequenced. The authors isolated CD4+ T cells after ten to eleven days of culture. Nucleocapsid antibody tests were negative, and the vaccine recipients had no prior SARS-CoV-2 infection. PBMC cultures contained 1.5 million to 2 million cells per well, around 9.7 IU/ml IL-2 and approximately 9.9 ug/ml peptides. The table came from immunoSEQ multiplex PCR; TCRdb's copy has only in-frame clones and leaves some out. The sample consists of some 68,000 clones, approximately 75% of them appearing once. Turning to this clone: Its specificity is unknown.

This CDR3 is built from 14 residues. From germline, CDR1 is MNHNS and CDR2 SASEGT. The V end was cut by 2 bases, the J end by 7 bases, with 12 bases between. This sequence originates from a human donor who received a COVID-19 vaccine. J is TRBJ1-3 and V is TRBV6-1; TRBD1 might be the D (5 bases). Source: CD4+ T cells from PBMCs cultured with HCoV-OC43 spike peptides, taken before COVID-19 vaccination. Subset: HCoV-OC43 spike overlapping peptide pool stimulation. The CDR3 DNA follows: TGTGCCAGCAGTGAAATTGGAAGGGGCAACACCATATATTTT. It yields the protein CASSEIGRGNTIYF.